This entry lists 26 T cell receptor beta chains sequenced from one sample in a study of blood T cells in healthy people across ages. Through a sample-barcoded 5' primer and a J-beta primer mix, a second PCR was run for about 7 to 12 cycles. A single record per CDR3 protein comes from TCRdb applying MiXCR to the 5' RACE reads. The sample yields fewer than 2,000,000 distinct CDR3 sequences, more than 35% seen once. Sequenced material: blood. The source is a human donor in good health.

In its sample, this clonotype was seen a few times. CDR3 DNA sequence: TGCGCCAGCAGCCAAGATCACACTGCCCGTGGCTACACCTTC. Translated, it gives CASSQDHTARGYTF. This rearrangement joins TRBV4-1 to TRBJ1-2; D not resolved. V lost 0 bases and J lost 7, with 12 bases in between. The CDR3 is 14 amino acids. Germline V gene sequence: CDR1 MGHRA, CDR2 YSYEKL.

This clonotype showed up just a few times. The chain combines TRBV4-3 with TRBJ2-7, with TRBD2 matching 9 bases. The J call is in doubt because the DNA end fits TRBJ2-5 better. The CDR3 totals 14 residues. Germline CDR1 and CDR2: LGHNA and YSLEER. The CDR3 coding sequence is TGCGCCAGCAGCCAAAGGACTAGCGAAGAGACCCAGTACTTC. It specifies CASSQRTSEETQYF.

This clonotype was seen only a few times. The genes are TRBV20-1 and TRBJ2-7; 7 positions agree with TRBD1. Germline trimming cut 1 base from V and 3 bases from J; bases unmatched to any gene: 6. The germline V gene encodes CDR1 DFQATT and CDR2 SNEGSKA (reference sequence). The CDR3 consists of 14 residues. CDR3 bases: TGCAGTGCTAGAGGACCCGGGACAGACTACGAGCAGTACTTC. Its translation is CSARGPGTDYEQYF.

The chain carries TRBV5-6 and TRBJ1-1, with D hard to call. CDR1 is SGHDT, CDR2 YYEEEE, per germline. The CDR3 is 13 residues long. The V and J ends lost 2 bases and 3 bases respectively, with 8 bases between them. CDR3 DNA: TGTGCCAGCAGCTTTTTGGTCGACACTGAAGCTTTCTTT. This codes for CASSFLVDTEAFF.

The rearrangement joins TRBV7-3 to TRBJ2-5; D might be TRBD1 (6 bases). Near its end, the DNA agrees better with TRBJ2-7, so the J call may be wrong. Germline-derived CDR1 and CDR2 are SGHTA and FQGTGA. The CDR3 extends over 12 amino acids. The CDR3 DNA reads TGTGCCAGCGGCGGCAGGGGCCGCGAGCAGTACTTC. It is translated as CASGGRGREQYF.

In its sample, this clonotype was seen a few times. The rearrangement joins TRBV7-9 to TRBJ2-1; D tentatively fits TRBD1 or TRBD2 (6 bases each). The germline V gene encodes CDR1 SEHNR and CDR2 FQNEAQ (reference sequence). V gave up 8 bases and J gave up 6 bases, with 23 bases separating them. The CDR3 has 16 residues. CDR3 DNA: TGTGCCAGCGGTGAGCTCCGGGGGCCGAAACTCAATGAGCAGTTCTTC. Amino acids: CASGELRGPKLNEQFF.

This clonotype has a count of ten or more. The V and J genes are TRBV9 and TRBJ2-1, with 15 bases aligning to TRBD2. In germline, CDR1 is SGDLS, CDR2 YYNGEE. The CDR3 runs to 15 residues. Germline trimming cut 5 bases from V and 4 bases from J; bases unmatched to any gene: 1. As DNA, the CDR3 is TGTGCCAGCAGTGGGACTAGCGGGGGGTACAATGAGCAGTTCTTC. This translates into CASSGTSGGYNEQFF.

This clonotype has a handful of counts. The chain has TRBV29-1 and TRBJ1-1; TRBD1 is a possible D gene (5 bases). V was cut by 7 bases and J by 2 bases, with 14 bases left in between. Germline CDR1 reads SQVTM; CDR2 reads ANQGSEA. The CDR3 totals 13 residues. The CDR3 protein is CSAITGGNTEAFF. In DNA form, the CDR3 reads TGCAGCGCCATAACAGGCGGTAACACTGAAGCTTTCTTT.

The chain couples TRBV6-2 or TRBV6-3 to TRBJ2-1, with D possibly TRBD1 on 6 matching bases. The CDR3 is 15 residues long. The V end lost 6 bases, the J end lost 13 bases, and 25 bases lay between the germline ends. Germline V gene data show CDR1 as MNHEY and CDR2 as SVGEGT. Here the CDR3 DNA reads TGTGCCAGCAGACCACACAGGGAGAGAGAAGAGACCCAGTTCTTC. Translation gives CASRPHREREETQFF.

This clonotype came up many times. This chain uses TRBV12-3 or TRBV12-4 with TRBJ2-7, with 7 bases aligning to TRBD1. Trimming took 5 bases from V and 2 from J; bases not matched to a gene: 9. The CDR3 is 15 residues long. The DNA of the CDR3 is TGTGCCAGCAGTCCGACAGGGCCCACTGCCTACGAGCAGTACTTC. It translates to CASSPTGPTAYEQYF.

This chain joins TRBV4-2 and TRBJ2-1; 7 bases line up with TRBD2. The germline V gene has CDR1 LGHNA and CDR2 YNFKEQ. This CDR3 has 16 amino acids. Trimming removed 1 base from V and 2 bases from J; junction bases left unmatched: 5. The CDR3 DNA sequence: TGTGCCAGCAGCCAAGCCCCCGGGACTACCTACAATGAGCAGTTCTTC. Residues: CASSQAPGTTYNEQFF.

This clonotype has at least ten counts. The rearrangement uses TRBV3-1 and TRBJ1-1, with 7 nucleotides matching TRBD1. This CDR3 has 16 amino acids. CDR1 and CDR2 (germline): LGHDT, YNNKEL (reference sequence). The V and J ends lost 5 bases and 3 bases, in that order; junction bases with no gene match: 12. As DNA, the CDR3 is TGTGCCAGCAGCGCTCGACAGGGACAATTATACACTGAAGCTTTCTTT. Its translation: CASSARQGQLYTEAFF.

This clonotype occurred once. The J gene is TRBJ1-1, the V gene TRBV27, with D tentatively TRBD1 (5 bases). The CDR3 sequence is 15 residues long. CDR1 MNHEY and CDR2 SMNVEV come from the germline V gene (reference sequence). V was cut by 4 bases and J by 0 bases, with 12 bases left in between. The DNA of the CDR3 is TGTGCCAGCAGTTCGGCGGGGGGGATGAACACTGAAGCTTTCTTT. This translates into CASSSAGGMNTEAFF.

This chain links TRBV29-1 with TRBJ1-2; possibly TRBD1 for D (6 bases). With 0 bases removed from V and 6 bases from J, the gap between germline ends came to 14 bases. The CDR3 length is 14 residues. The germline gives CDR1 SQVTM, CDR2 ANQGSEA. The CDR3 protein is CSVEDQDRGHGYTF. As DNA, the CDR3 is TGCAGCGTTGAAGACCAGGACAGAGGGCATGGCTACACCTTC.

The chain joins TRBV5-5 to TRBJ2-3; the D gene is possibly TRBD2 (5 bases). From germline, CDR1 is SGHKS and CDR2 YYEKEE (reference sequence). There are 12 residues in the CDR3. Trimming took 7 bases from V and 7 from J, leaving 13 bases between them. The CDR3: CASLPGGHTQYF. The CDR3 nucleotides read TGTGCCAGCCTCCCGGGCGGGCATACGCAGTATTTT.

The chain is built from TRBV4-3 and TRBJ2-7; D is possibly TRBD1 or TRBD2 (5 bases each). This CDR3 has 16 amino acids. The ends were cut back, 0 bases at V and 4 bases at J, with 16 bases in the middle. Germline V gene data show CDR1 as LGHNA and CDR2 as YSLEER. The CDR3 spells CASSQDSSGQSYEQYF. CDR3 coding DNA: TGCGCCAGCAGCCAAGACTCTTCGGGGCAGTCTTACGAGCAGTACTTC.

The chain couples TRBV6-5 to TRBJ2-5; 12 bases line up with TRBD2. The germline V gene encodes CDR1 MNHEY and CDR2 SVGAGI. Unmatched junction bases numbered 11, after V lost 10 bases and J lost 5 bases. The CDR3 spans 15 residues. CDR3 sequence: CATGLMTSGGETQYF. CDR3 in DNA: TGTGCCACTGGACTTATGACTAGCGGGGGCGAGACCCAGTACTTC.

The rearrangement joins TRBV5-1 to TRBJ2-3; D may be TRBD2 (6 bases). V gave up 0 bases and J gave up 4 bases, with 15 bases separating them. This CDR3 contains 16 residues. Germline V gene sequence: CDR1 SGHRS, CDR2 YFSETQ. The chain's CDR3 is CASSLGLEGISDTQYF. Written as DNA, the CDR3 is TGCGCCAGCAGCTTGGGACTAGAGGGTATATCAGATACGCAGTATTTT.

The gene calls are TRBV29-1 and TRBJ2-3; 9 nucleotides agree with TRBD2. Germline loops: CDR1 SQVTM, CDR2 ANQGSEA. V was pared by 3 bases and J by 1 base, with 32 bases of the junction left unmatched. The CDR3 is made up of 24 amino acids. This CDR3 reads CSVDPGPGLGVTGRGGRRTDTQYF. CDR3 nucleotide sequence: TGCAGCGTTGATCCCGGACCGGGACTGGGGGTCACTGGGCGGGGGGGTCGCCGCACAGATACGCAGTATTTT.

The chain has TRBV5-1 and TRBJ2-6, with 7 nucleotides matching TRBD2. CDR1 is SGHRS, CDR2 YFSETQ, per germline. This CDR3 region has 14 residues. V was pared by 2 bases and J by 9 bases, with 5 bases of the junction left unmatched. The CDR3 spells CASSFFGEGNVLTF. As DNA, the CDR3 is TGCGCCAGCAGCTTTTTTGGGGAGGGCAACGTCCTGACTTTC.

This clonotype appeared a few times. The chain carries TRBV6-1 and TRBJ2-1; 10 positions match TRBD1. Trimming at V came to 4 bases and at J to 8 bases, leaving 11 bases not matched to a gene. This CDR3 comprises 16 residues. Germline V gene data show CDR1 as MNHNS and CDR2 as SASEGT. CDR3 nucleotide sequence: TGTGCCAGCAGTGGACAGGGGGCAATTATATTCTATGAGCAGTTCTTC. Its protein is CASSGQGAIIFYEQFF.

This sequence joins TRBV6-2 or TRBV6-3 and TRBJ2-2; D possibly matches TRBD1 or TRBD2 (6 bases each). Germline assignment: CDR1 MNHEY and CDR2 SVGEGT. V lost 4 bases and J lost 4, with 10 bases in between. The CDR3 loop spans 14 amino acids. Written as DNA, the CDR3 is TGTGCCAGCAGTTGGGGGGCGATCACCGGGGAGCTGTTTTTT. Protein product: CASSWGAITGELFF.

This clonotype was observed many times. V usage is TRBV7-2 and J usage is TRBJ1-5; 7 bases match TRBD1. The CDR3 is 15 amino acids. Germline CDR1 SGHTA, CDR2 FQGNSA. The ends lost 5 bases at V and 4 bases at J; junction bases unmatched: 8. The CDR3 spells CASSEDGTANQPQHF. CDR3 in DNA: TGTGCCAGCAGCGAAGACGGGACAGCGAATCAGCCCCAGCATTTT.

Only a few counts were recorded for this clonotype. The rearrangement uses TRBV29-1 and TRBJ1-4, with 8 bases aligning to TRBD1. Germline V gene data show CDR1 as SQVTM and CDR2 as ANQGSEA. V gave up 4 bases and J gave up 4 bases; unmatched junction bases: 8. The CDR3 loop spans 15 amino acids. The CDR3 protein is CSVVFQGAINEKLFF. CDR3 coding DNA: TGCAGCGTTGTGTTCCAGGGGGCTATTAATGAAAAACTGTTTTTT. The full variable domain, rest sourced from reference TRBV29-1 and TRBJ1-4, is SAVISQKPSRDICQRGTSLTIQCQVDSQVTMMFWYRQQPGQSLTLIATANQGSEATYESGFVIDKFPISRPNLTFSTLTVSNMSPEDSSIYLCSVVFQGAINEKLFFGSGTQLSVL.

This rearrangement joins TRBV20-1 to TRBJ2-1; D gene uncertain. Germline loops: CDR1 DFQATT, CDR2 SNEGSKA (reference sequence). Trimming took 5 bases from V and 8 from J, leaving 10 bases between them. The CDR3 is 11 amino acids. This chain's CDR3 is CSAGSRDEQFF. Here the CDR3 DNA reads TGCAGTGCTGGCTCAAGAGATGAGCAGTTCTTC.

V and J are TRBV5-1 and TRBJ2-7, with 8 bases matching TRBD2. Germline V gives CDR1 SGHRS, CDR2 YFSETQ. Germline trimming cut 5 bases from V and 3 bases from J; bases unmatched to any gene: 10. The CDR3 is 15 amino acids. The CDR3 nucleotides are TGCGCCAGCAGATCCTTGAGCGGGGGTGGCTACGAGCAGTACTTC. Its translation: CASRSLSGGGYEQYF.